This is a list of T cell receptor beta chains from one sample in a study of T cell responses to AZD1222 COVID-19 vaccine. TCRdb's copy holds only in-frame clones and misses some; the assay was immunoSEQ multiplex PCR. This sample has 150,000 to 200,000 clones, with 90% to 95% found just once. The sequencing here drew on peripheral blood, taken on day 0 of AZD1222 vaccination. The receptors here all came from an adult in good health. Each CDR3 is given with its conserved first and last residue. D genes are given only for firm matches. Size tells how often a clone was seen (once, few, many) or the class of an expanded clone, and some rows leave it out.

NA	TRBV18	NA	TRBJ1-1	CATSTSGPAEAFF	NA
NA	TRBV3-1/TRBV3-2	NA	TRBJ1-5	CASSSWRDGANQPQHF	TGTGCCAGCAGCTCGTGGCGGGATGGGGCCAATCAGCCCCAGCATTTT
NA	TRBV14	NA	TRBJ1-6	CASSTGFSPLHF	TGTGCCAGCAGCACAGGGTTTTCGCCCCTCCACTTT
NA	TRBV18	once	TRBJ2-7	CASSPTPLTYEQYF	TGTGCCAGCTCCCCGACTCCCCTGACCTACGAGCAGTACTTC
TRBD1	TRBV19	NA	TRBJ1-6	CASKGQGNSPLHF	TGTGCCAGTAAGGGACAGGGAAATTCACCCCTCCACTTT
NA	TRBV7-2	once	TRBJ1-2	CASIPKAGAYGYTF	TGTGCCAGCATCCCAAAAGCAGGAGCCTATGGCTACACCTTC
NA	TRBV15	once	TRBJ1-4	CATSSGPGGSNEKLFF	TGTGCCACCAGCAGCGGGCCGGGGGGGTCTAATGAAAAACTGTTTTTT
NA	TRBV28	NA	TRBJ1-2	CASSWADTSANYGYTF	TGTGCCAGCAGTTGGGCGGACACCTCAGCTAACTATGGCTACACCTTC
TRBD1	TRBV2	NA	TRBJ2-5	CASSTLGTGGETQYF	TGTGCCAGCAGTACCCTTGGGACAGGGGGAGAGACCCAGTACTTC
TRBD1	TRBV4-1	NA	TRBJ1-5	CASSRVQGVNQPQHF	TGCGCCAGCAGCCGGGTACAGGGGGTTAATCAGCCCCAGCATTTT
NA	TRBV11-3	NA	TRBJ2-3	CASSLGGSTDTQYF	TGTGCCAGCAGCCTCGGGGGCAGCACAGATACGCAGTATTTT
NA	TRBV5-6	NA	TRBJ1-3	CASSLRSAGNTIYF	TGTGCCAGCAGCCTGAGATCTGCTGGAAACACCATATATTTT
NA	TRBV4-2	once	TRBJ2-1	CASSQEAAGTSNEQFF	TGTGCCAGCAGCCAAGAAGCGGCAGGGACAAGCAATGAGCAGTTCTTC
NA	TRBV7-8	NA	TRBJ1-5	CASSLNSNQPQHF	TGTGCCAGCAGCCTAAATAGCAATCAGCCCCAGCATTTT
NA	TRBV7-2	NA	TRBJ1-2	CASSFSTGRRKKVYGYTF	TGTGCCAGCAGCTTTTCTACTGGAAGACGGAAAAAGGTCTATGGCTACACCTTC
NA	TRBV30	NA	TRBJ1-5	CAWSPSFQPQHF	TGTGCCTGGAGTCCCTCATTCCAGCCCCAGCATTTT
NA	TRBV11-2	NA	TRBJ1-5	CASSLDALWGNQPQHF	TGTGCCAGCAGCTTAGACGCTCTCTGGGGGAATCAGCCCCAGCATTTT
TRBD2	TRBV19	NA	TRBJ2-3	CASSSLAGGPDTDTQYF	TGTGCCAGTAGTTCGCTAGCGGGGGGGCCGGACACAGATACGCAGTATTTT
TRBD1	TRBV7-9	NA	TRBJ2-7	CASSSGQGNSYEQYF	TGTGCCAGCAGCTCGGGACAGGGTAACTCCTACGAGCAGTACTTC
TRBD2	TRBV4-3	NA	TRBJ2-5	CASSQMTSVRETQYF	TGCGCCAGCAGCCAGATGACTAGCGTGAGGGAGACCCAGTACTTC
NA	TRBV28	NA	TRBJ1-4	CASRENEKLFF	TGTGCCAGCAGGGAAAATGAAAAACTGTTTTTT
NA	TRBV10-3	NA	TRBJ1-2	CATQAGLGGNGYTF	TGTGCCACTCAGGCCGGATTAGGGGGGAATGGCTACACCTTC
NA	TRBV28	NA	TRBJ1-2	CASSLRRNYGYTF	TGTGCCAGCAGTTTACGGCGTAACTATGGCTACACCTTC
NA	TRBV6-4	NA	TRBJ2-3	CASSPSPEGTDTQYF	TGTGCCAGCAGTCCTAGCCCCGAGGGAACAGATACGCAGTATTTT
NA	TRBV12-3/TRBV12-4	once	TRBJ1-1	CASRPPGPKAFF	TGTGCCAGCAGGCCGCCGGGGCCCAAAGCTTTCTTT
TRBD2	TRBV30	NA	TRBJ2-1	CAWKSSSGVEQFF	TGTGCCTGGAAGAGTAGTAGCGGGGTCGAGCAGTTCTTC
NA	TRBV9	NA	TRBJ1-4	CASSVVGGPREKLFF	TGTGCCAGCAGCGTAGTAGGAGGGCCGCGTGAAAAACTGTTTTTT
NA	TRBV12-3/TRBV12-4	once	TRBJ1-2	CASSPGTKGGYTF	TGTGCCAGCAGCCCCGGGACTAAAGGTGGCTACACCTTC
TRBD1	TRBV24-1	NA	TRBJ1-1	CATRGQDTEAFF	TGTGCCACTAGGGGGCAGGACACTGAAGCTTTCTTT
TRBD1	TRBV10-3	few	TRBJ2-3	CAISGRTGISTDTQYF	TGTGCCATCAGTGGGAGGACAGGGATAAGCACAGATACGCAGTATTTT
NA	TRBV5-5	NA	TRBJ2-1	CASSPLGGHSYNEQFF	TGTGCCAGCAGCCCCCTTGGGGGCCACTCCTACAATGAGCAGTTCTTC
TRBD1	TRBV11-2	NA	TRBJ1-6	CASRRTGGDNSPLHF	TGTGCCAGCAGGCGGACAGGGGGAGATAATTCACCCCTCCACTTT
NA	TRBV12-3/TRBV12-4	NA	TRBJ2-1	CASGSTRGNEQFF	TGTGCCAGCGGATCCACGAGAGGGAATGAGCAGTTCTTC
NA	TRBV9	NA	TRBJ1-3	CASSAHLTGLVGNTIYF	TGTGCCAGCAGCGCGCACTTAACAGGGTTGGTAGGAAACACCATATATTTT
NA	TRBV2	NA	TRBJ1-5	CASSERQADQPQHF	TGTGCCAGCAGTGAGAGACAGGCCGATCAGCCCCAGCATTTT
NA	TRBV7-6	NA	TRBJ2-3	CASSSPDGHTDTQYF	TGTGCCAGCAGCTCCCCAGACGGACACACAGATACGCAGTATTTT
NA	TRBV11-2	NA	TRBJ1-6	CASSLSVASPLHF	TGTGCCAGCAGCTTATCCGTCGCTTCACCCCTCCACTTT
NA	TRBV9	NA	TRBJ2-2	CASSVQSPGELFF	TGTGCCAGCAGCGTTCAATCCCCCGGGGAGCTGTTTTTT
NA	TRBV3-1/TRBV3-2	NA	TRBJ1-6	CASSLNPSTIRPLHF	TGTGCCAGCAGCCTCAACCCTAGTACCATTCGACCCCTCCACTTT
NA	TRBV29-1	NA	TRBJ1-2	CSVEDPTGFGGYTF	TGCAGCGTTGAAGATCCAACAGGGTTCGGGGGCTACACCTTC
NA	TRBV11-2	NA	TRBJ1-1	CASSLVTQGVEAFF	TGTGCCAGCAGCTTAGTGACTCAGGGAGTTGAAGCTTTCTTT
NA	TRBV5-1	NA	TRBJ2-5	CASRGGYQETQYF	TGCGCCAGCAGAGGAGGCTACCAAGAGACCCAGTACTTC
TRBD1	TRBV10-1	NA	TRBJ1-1	CASSEWGQKMNTEAFF	TGCGCCAGCAGTGAATGGGGACAGAAAATGAACACTGAAGCTTTCTTT
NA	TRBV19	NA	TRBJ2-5	CASSARRGETQYF	TGTGCCAGTTCGGCCCGCCGGGGTGAGACCCAGTACTTC
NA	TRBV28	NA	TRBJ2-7	CASSLSLGPSYEQYF	TGTGCCAGCAGTTTAAGCCTCGGACCCTCCTACGAGCAGTACTTC
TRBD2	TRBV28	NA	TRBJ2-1	CASSLQLAGGRYNEQFF	TGTGCCAGCAGTTTACAACTAGCGGGGGGGCGCTACAATGAGCAGTTCTTC
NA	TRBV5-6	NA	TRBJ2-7	CASSLQSPERKEQYF	TGTGCCAGCAGCTTGCAAAGTCCCGAGAGAAAGGAGCAGTACTTC
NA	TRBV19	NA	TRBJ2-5	CASSIGPEDQETQYF	TGTGCCAGTAGTATAGGTCCGGAGGACCAAGAGACCCAGTACTTC
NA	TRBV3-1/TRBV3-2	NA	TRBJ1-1	CASSQDLANGQLNTEAFF	TGTGCCAGCAGCCAAGATCTTGCGAATGGACAGCTGAACACTGAAGCTTTCTTT
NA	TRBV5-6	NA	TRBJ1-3	CASSLRHSGGNTIYF	TGTGCCAGCAGCTTAAGACATTCGGGTGGAAACACCATATATTTT
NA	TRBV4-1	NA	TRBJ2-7	CASSPTTGSYEQYF	TGCGCCAGCAGCCCGACGACAGGTTCCTACGAGCAGTACTTC
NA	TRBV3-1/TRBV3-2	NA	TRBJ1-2	CASSQGGHTRYGYTF	TGTGCCAGCAGCCAAGGAGGGCACACCCGCTATGGCTACACCTTC
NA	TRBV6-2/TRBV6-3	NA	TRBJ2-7	CASSNQVRQGTYEQYF	TGTGCCAGCAGTAACCAGGTGAGGCAGGGTACCTACGAGCAGTACTTC
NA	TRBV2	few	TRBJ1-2	CASSDRAGGYTF	TGTGCCAGCAGTGATCGGGCGGGAGGCTACACCTTC
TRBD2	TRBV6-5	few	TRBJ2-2	CASRTTSGGIGELFF	TGTGCCAGCAGGACAACTAGCGGGGGGATCGGGGAGCTGTTTTTT
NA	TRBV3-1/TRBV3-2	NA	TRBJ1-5	CASSQDSDQPQHF	TGTGCCAGCAGCCAAGATAGCGATCAGCCCCAGCATTTT
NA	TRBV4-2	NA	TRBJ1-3	CASSQERGVRNTIYF	TGTGCCAGCAGCCAGGAAAGGGGAGTAAGAAACACCATATATTTT